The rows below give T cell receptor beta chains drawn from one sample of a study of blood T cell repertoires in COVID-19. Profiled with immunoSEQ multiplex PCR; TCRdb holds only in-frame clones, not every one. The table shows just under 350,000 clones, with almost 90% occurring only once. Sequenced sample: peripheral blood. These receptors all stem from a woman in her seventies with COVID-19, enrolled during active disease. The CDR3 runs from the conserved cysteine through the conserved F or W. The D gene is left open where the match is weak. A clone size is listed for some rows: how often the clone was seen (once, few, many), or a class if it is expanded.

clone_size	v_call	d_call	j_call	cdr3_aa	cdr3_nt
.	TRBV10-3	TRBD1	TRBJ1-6	CAISGTVDSPLHF	TGTGCCATCAGCGGGACAGTCGATTCACCCCTCCACTTT
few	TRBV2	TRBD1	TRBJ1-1	CASTAGGLETEAFF	TGTGCCAGCACGGCAGGGGGCTTGGAGACTGAAGCTTTCTTT
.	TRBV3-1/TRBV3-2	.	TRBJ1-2	CASSFTGNYGYTF	TGTGCCAGCAGCTTCACAGGGAACTATGGCTACACCTTC
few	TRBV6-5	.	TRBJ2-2	CASSYKGAGELFF	TGTGCCAGCAGTTACAAGGGGGCCGGGGAGCTGTTTTTT
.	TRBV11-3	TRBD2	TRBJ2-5	CASEPSSVLLAGFETQYF	TGTGCCAGCGAACCCAGTTCGGTCTTATTAGCGGGGTTTGAGACCCAGTACTTC
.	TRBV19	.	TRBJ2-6	CASSRDWSGANVLTF	TGTGCCAGTAGCAGAGACTGGTCCGGGGCCAACGTCCTGACTTTC
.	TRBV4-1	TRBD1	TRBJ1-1	CASSFRTGHIEAFF	TGCGCCAGCAGCTTTCGGACAGGGCACATTGAAGCTTTCTTT
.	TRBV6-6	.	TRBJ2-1	CASSPPSADNEQFF	TGTGCCAGCAGTCCCCCAAGCGCGGACAATGAGCAGTTCTTC
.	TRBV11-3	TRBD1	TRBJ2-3	CASSLGAGTGRTDTQYF	TGTGCCAGCAGCTTAGGGGCCGGGACAGGTCGCACAGATACGCAGTATTTT
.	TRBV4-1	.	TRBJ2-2	CASRAGLMGAGELFF	TGCGCCAGCAGGGCGGGACTCATGGGCGCCGGGGAGCTGTTTTTT
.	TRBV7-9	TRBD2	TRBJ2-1	CASTRGGTSLSEQFF	TGTGCCAGCACTCGAGGGGGGACTAGTCTCAGTGAGCAGTTCTTC
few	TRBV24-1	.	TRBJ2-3	CATSDLLVPAQYF	TGTGCCACCAGTGATTTGCTGGTACCAGCGCAGTATTTT
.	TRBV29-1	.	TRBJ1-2	CSVGQGGNYGYTF	TGCAGCGTTGGTCAGGGTGGGAACTATGGCTACACCTTC
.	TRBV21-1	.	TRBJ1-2	CASSKLGNNYGYTF	TGTGCCAGCAGCAAGCTAGGCAATAACTATGGCTACACCTTC
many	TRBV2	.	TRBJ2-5	CASSDGSRGGTQYF	TGTGCCAGCAGTGATGGAAGCAGAGGGGGGACCCAGTACTTC
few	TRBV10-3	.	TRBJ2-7	CAISESVASGNEQYF	TGTGCCATCAGTGAGTCGGTAGCGTCCGGGAACGAGCAGTACTTC
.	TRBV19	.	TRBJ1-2	CASSIARLYGYTF	TGTGCCAGTAGTATTGCACGGTTATATGGCTACACCTTC
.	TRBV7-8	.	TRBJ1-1	CASSASRNTEAFF	TGTGCCAGCAGCGCTTCCAGGAACACTGAAGCTTTCTTT
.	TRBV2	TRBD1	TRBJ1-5	CASRPQGAGQPQHF	TGTGCCAGCAGGCCACAGGGGGCAGGGCAGCCCCAGCATTTT
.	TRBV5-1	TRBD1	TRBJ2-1	CASSPDRVGYNEQFF	TGCGCCAGCAGCCCCGACAGGGTAGGCTACAATGAGCAGTTCTTC
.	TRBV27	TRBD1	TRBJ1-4	CASIGGQGHEKLFF	TGTGCCAGCATAGGGGGACAGGGCCATGAAAAACTGTTTTTT
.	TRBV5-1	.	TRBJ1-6	CASSLHEAGGAYNSPLHF	TGCGCCAGCAGCCTGCACGAGGCGGGGGGGGCCTATAATTCACCCCTCCACTTT
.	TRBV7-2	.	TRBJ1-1	CASSPRTTTTEAFF	TGTGCCAGCAGCCCGAGGACAACTACCACTGAAGCTTTCTTT
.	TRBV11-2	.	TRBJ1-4	CASSPGPEGEKLFF	TGTGCCAGCAGCCCGGGCCCCGAGGGCGAAAAACTGTTTTTT
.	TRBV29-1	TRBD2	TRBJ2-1	CSVERGDSYNEQFF	TGCAGCGTTGAACGGGGGGATTCCTACAATGAGCAGTTCTTC
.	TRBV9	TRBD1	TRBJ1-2	CASSAGQGARYGYTF	TGTGCCAGCAGCGCCGGACAGGGGGCGCGGTATGGCTACACCTTC